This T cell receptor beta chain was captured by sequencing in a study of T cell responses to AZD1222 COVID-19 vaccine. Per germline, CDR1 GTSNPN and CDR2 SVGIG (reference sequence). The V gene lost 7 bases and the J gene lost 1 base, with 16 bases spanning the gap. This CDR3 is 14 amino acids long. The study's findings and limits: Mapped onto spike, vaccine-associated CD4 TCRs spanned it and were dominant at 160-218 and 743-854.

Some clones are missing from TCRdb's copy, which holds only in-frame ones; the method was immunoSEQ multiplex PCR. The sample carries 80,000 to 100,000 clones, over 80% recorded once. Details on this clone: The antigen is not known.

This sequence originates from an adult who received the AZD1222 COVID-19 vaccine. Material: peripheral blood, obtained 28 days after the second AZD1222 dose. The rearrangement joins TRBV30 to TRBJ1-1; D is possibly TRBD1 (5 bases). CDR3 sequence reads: CALPRQGSNTEAFF. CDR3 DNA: TGTGCCTTACCCCGTCAGGGTTCGAACACTGAAGCTTTCTTT. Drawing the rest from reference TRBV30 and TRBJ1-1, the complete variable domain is SQTIHQWPATLVQPVGSPLSLECTVEGTSNPNLYWYRQAAGRGLQLLFYSVGIGQISSEVPQNLSASRPQDRQFILSSKKLLLSDSGFYLCALPRQGSNTEAFFGQGTRLTVV.